A selection of T cell receptor beta chains follows, all from one sample in a study of CD8+ T cells in alopecia areata. Profiling relied on immunoSEQ multiplex PCR, and the TCRdb table lists in-frame clones only, not all of them. Of around 86,000 clones detected, about three quarters appear once; the ten largest clones hold 15% to 20%. The sequencing here drew on CD8+ T cells sorted from blood, taken around week 46, from a patient treated with tofacitinib. The receptors were gathered from a human donor with alopecia areata. CDR3s include the opening cysteine and the closing phenylalanine or tryptophan. A D gene is named only where the DNA matches it firmly. The listing skips clone size in some rows; elsewhere it reads once, few, many or a size class.

clone size: -; V gene: TRBV11-2; D gene: -; J gene: TRBJ1-6; CDR3 protein: CASSLGATDNSPLHF; CDR3 DNA: TGTGCCAGCAGCTTAGGTGCGACAGATAATTCACCCCTCCACTTT
clone size: -; V gene: TRBV30; D gene: -; J gene: TRBJ1-2; CDR3 protein: CAWSGPGEGYTF; CDR3 DNA: TGTGCCTGGAGTGGCCCGGGGGAAGGCTACACCTTC
clone size: -; V gene: TRBV7-2; D gene: -; J gene: TRBJ1-2; CDR3 protein: CASSLEGGVRGYTF; CDR3 DNA: TGTGCCAGCAGCTTAGAAGGGGGAGTTCGCGGCTACACCTTC
clone size: -; V gene: TRBV28; D gene: TRBD1; J gene: TRBJ1-5; CDR3 protein: CASNQVGTEFSNQPQHF; CDR3 DNA: TGTGCCAGCAATCAGGTCGGGACAGAGTTTAGCAATCAGCCCCAGCATTTT
clone size: -; V gene: TRBV10-3; D gene: -; J gene: TRBJ1-2; CDR3 protein: CAISESELLLSGAVYGYTF; CDR3 DNA: TGTGCCATCAGTGAGTCAGAACTCCTGCTTTCAGGGGCTGTCTATGGCTACACCTTC
clone size: once; V gene: TRBV15; D gene: -; J gene: TRBJ2-1; CDR3 protein: CALGGIDNEQFF; CDR3 DNA: TGTGCCCTGGGGGGTATCGACAATGAGCAGTTCTTC
clone size: -; V gene: TRBV7-9; D gene: -; J gene: TRBJ1-4; CDR3 protein: CASSLGQANEKLFF; CDR3 DNA: TGTGCCAGCAGCTTAGGACAGGCGAACGAAAAACTGTTTTTT
clone size: -; V gene: TRBV29-1; D gene: -; J gene: TRBJ1-2; CDR3 protein: CSVVVTDGYTF; CDR3 DNA: TGCAGCGTTGTTGTGACAGATGGCTACACCTTC
clone size: -; V gene: TRBV30; D gene: TRBD2; J gene: TRBJ2-7; CDR3 protein: CAWSATAGESYEQYF; CDR3 DNA: TGTGCCTGGAGTGCAACAGCGGGGGAATCGTACGAGCAGTACTTC
clone size: -; V gene: TRBV27; D gene: -; J gene: TRBJ2-7; CDR3 protein: CASSSLAGVGTAYEQYF; CDR3 DNA: TGTGCCAGCAGTTCCTTAGCGGGCGTAGGGACAGCCTACGAGCAGTACTTC
clone size: -; V gene: TRBV25-1; D gene: TRBD1; J gene: TRBJ1-2; CDR3 protein: CASRPGQGNYGYTF; CDR3 DNA: TGTGCCAGCAGACCGGGACAGGGGAACTATGGCTACACCTTC
clone size: few; V gene: TRBV23-1; D gene: -; J gene: TRBJ1-3; CDR3 protein: CASSQSARSGNTIYF; CDR3 DNA: TGCGCCAGCAGTCAATCGGCTCGGTCTGGAAACACCATATATTTT
clone size: -; V gene: TRBV5-1; D gene: TRBD1; J gene: TRBJ2-7; CDR3 protein: CASSRQGPDEQYF; CDR3 DNA: TGCGCCAGCAGCAGACAGGGTCCCGACGAGCAGTACTTC
clone size: few; V gene: TRBV9; D gene: -; J gene: TRBJ1-1; CDR3 protein: CASSVDWGAPNTEAFF; CDR3 DNA: TGTGCCAGCAGCGTAGATTGGGGGGCACCGAACACTGAAGCTTTCTTT
clone size: -; V gene: TRBV6-5; D gene: -; J gene: TRBJ2-3; CDR3 protein: CASSYGTGRDTQYF; CDR3 DNA: TGTGCCAGCAGTTACGGGACCGGGCGTGATACGCAGTATTTT
clone size: -; V gene: TRBV15; D gene: -; J gene: TRBJ1-5; CDR3 protein: CATTEGTGSNQPQHF; CDR3 DNA: TGTGCCACCACCGAAGGGACGGGGAGCAATCAGCCCCAGCATTTT
clone size: few; V gene: TRBV14; D gene: -; J gene: TRBJ1-5; CDR3 protein: CASSLGQPQHF; CDR3 DNA: TGTGCCAGCAGCCTCGGACAGCCCCAGCATTTT
clone size: -; V gene: TRBV19; D gene: TRBD1; J gene: TRBJ2-3; CDR3 protein: CASSTPTGAPDGQYF; CDR3 DNA: TGTGCCAGTAGTACCCCGACAGGGGCGCCTGATGGGCAGTATTTT
clone size: -; V gene: TRBV19; D gene: TRBD1; J gene: TRBJ2-7; CDR3 protein: CASRGQGDYEQYF; CDR3 DNA: TGTGCCAGTAGAGGACAGGGGGACTACGAGCAGTACTTC
clone size: -; V gene: TRBV19; D gene: -; J gene: TRBJ1-1; CDR3 protein: CASSIDKLNTEAFF; CDR3 DNA: TGTGCCAGTAGTATAGACAAGTTGAACACTGAAGCTTTCTTT
clone size: -; V gene: TRBV29-1; D gene: -; J gene: TRBJ2-7; CDR3 protein: CSVESSGVYEQYF; CDR3 DNA: TGCAGCGTTGAGTCTAGTGGCGTCTACGAGCAGTACTTC
clone size: -; V gene: TRBV7-9; D gene: -; J gene: TRBJ1-1; CDR3 protein: CASTNQRGRGNTEAFF; CDR3 DNA: TGTGCCAGCACCAACCAGCGAGGGAGAGGGAACACTGAAGCTTTCTTT
clone size: -; V gene: TRBV30; D gene: -; J gene: TRBJ1-4; CDR3 protein: CAWRRTENEKLFF; CDR3 DNA: TGTGCCTGGAGACGGACAGAGAATGAAAAACTGTTTTTT
clone size: -; V gene: TRBV7-6; D gene: -; J gene: TRBJ2-1; CDR3 protein: CASSLDRVRDEQFF; CDR3 DNA: TGTGCCAGCAGCTTAGACAGGGTGAGGGATGAGCAGTTCTTC
clone size: -; V gene: TRBV29-1; D gene: TRBD1; J gene: TRBJ1-3; CDR3 protein: CSVLDRASSGNTIYF; CDR3 DNA: TGCAGCGTTTTGGACAGGGCCAGCTCTGGAAACACCATATATTTT
clone size: few; V gene: TRBV4-1; D gene: -; J gene: TRBJ2-4; CDR3 protein: CASSRGPFNPGDIQYF; CDR3 DNA: TGCGCCAGCAGCCGGGGGCCATTTAACCCCGGGGACATTCAGTACTTC
clone size: -; V gene: TRBV4-3; D gene: -; J gene: TRBJ2-7; CDR3 protein: CASSQGVGAYEQYF; CDR3 DNA: TGCGCCAGCAGCCAGGGTGTTGGAGCCTACGAGCAGTACTTC
clone size: -; V gene: TRBV13; D gene: TRBD2; J gene: TRBJ2-3; CDR3 protein: CASSPQRGRTDTQYF; CDR3 DNA: TGTGCCAGCAGCCCCCAGCGGGGGCGCACAGATACGCAGTATTTT
clone size: -; V gene: TRBV6-4; D gene: TRBD2; J gene: TRBJ2-1; CDR3 protein: CASSATSGAGNEQFF; CDR3 DNA: TGTGCCAGCAGTGCTACTAGCGGGGCCGGGAATGAGCAGTTCTTC
clone size: -; V gene: TRBV11-2; D gene: TRBD2; J gene: TRBJ2-1; CDR3 protein: CASSSGTRRANEQFF; CDR3 DNA: TGTGCCAGCAGCTCGGGGACTAGAAGGGCAAATGAGCAGTTCTTC
clone size: -; V gene: TRBV19; D gene: -; J gene: TRBJ2-4; CDR3 protein: CASSDRLAKNIQYF; CDR3 DNA: TGTGCCAGTAGTGATCGGCTAGCCAAAAACATTCAGTACTTC
clone size: -; V gene: TRBV29-1; D gene: -; J gene: TRBJ2-7; CDR3 protein: CSAVTGSSYEQYF; CDR3 DNA: TGCAGCGCTGTTACGGGGTCCTCATACGAGCAGTACTTC
clone size: few; V gene: TRBV27; D gene: -; J gene: TRBJ1-6; CDR3 protein: CASSSRRSDSPLHF; CDR3 DNA: TGTGCCAGCAGTTCCCGACGAAGCGATTCACCCCTCCACTTT
clone size: -; V gene: TRBV13; D gene: TRBD1; J gene: TRBJ2-6; CDR3 protein: CASSFRTGRPSGANVLTF; CDR3 DNA: TGTGCCAGCAGCTTCCGGACAGGCCGCCCGTCTGGGGCCAACGTCCTGACTTTC
clone size: once; V gene: TRBV6-1; D gene: -; J gene: TRBJ2-2; CDR3 protein: CASSRKSGELFF; CDR3 DNA: TGTGCCAGCAGTCGAAAGTCCGGGGAGCTGTTTTTT
clone size: once; V gene: TRBV7-2; D gene: -; J gene: TRBJ2-1; CDR3 protein: CASSLGGGEQFF; CDR3 DNA: TGTGCCAGCAGCTTAGGTGGGGGTGAGCAGTTCTTC
clone size: -; V gene: TRBV15; D gene: TRBD1; J gene: TRBJ1-2; CDR3 protein: CATSRDRGQGRSTF; CDR3 DNA: TGTGCCACCAGCAGAGATCGCGGACAGGGTCGCTCCACCTTC
clone size: -; V gene: TRBV4-3; D gene: -; J gene: TRBJ1-1; CDR3 protein: CASSQNSRGTEAFF; CDR3 DNA: TGCGCCAGCAGCCAAAACTCGAGGGGAACTGAAGCTTTCTTT
clone size: once; V gene: TRBV6-5; D gene: -; J gene: TRBJ1-1; CDR3 protein: CASRTGMNTEAFF; CDR3 DNA: TGTGCCAGCAGAACAGGGATGAACACTGAAGCTTTCTTT
clone size: -; V gene: TRBV12-5; D gene: -; J gene: TRBJ2-1; CDR3 protein: CAAARGGRENEQFF; CDR3 DNA: TGTGCGGCAGCGAGGGGGGGTCGGGAGAATGAGCAGTTCTTC
clone size: -; V gene: TRBV7-8; D gene: -; J gene: TRBJ1-5; CDR3 protein: CASSARLGGSNQPQHF; CDR3 DNA: TGTGCCAGCAGCGCTAGGTTAGGAGGGAGCAATCAGCCCCAGCATTTT
clone size: few; V gene: TRBV6-5; D gene: -; J gene: TRBJ2-3; CDR3 protein: CASSSRGELTDTQYF; CDR3 DNA: TGTGCCAGCAGTTCGCGGGGAGAATTAACGGATACGCAGTATTTT
clone size: -; V gene: TRBV4-1; D gene: -; J gene: TRBJ2-7; CDR3 protein: CASSQDRGEQYF; CDR3 DNA: TGCGCCAGCAGCCAAGACCGTGGGGAGCAGTACTTC
clone size: -; V gene: TRBV4-2; D gene: -; J gene: TRBJ2-7; CDR3 protein: CASSQERQSYEQYF; CDR3 DNA: TGTGCCAGCAGCCAAGAACGGCAATCCTACGAGCAGTACTTC
clone size: few; V gene: TRBV27; D gene: -; J gene: TRBJ2-1; CDR3 protein: CASRPGAYNEQFF; CDR3 DNA: TGTGCCAGCAGACCAGGGGCCTACAATGAGCAGTTCTTC
clone size: -; V gene: TRBV6-1; D gene: -; J gene: TRBJ2-5; CDR3 protein: CASSVTLGPETQYF; CDR3 DNA: TGTGCCAGCAGTGTTACACTGGGACCTGAGACCCAGTACTTC
clone size: few; V gene: TRBV5-6; D gene: TRBD2; J gene: TRBJ2-1; CDR3 protein: CASSLLTSANEQFF; CDR3 DNA: TGTGCCAGCAGCTTGCTGACTAGCGCAAATGAGCAGTTCTTC
clone size: -; V gene: TRBV7-3; D gene: TRBD1; J gene: TRBJ2-1; CDR3 protein: CASSTGTGAYNEQFF; CDR3 DNA: TGTGCCAGCAGCACCGGGACAGGGGCGTACAATGAGCAGTTCTTC
clone size: -; V gene: TRBV7-9; D gene: TRBD1; J gene: TRBJ2-6; CDR3 protein: CASSHPGTGPSGANVLTF; CDR3 DNA: TGTGCCAGCAGCCACCCCGGGACAGGGCCGTCTGGGGCCAACGTCCTGACTTTC
clone size: -; V gene: TRBV7-2; D gene: -; J gene: TRBJ1-2; CDR3 protein: CASSFRDGYTF; CDR3 DNA: TGTGCCAGCAGCTTCAGGGATGGCTACACCTTC
clone size: -; V gene: TRBV12-5; D gene: TRBD1; J gene: TRBJ2-7; CDR3 protein: CASIRWPGQGSYEQYF; CDR3 DNA: TGTGCCTCCATCCGATGGCCGGGACAGGGGTCCTACGAGCAGTACTTC
clone size: -; V gene: TRBV14; D gene: -; J gene: TRBJ1-1; CDR3 protein: CASSPQGGTEAFF; CDR3 DNA: TGTGCCAGCAGCCCTCAGGGCGGTACTGAAGCTTTCTTT
clone size: -; V gene: TRBV7-7; D gene: -; J gene: TRBJ2-5; CDR3 protein: CASSLERVGETQYF; CDR3 DNA: TGTGCCAGCAGCTTGGAAAGGGTCGGAGAGACCCAGTACTTC
clone size: -; V gene: TRBV29-1; D gene: TRBD1; J gene: TRBJ2-7; CDR3 protein: CSVDFSGQGLVYEQYF; CDR3 DNA: TGCAGCGTTGATTTTTCGGGACAGGGATTGGTCTACGAGCAGTACTTC
clone size: -; V gene: TRBV4-3; D gene: TRBD2; J gene: TRBJ2-1; CDR3 protein: CASSQDELAGKPSSYNEQFF; CDR3 DNA: TGCGCCAGCAGCCAAGATGAGCTAGCGGGGAAACCGAGCTCCTACAATGAGCAGTTCTTC
clone size: -; V gene: TRBV4-3; D gene: -; J gene: TRBJ2-3; CDR3 protein: CASSQEGDSTDTQYF; CDR3 DNA: TGCGCCAGCAGCCAAGAGGGGGACAGCACAGATACGCAGTATTTT
clone size: once; V gene: TRBV29-1; D gene: -; J gene: TRBJ2-7; CDR3 protein: CSEPTAYEQYF; CDR3 DNA: TGCAGCGAACCGACAGCGTACGAGCAGTACTTC